The 21 T cell receptor beta chains reported below all come from one sample, sequenced in a study of CD8 T cells in Susac syndrome. RNA in amounts of 0.5 to 1 ug was reverse transcribed with random hexamers. TCRdb redid the calling of the immunoSEQ multiplex PCR reads with MiXCR, one entry per CDR3 protein. The sample lists roughly 250,000 distinct CDR3 sequences, 90% to 96% occurring once. Sequences were obtained from CD4+ T cells from PBMCs. These receptors were collected from a human donor with Susac syndrome.

The V and J genes are TRBV20-1 and TRBJ2-1, with D maybe TRBD2 (6 bases). The germline CDR1 and CDR2 sequences are DFQATT and SNEGSKA (reference sequence). V was cut by 1 base and J by 1 base, with 11 bases left in between. The CDR3 length is 15 residues. The CDR3 reads CSARGVGGSYNEQFF. CDR3 bases: TGCAGTGCTAGAGGGGTGGGAGGATCCTACAATGAGCAGTTCTTC.

The V call is TRBV6-2 or TRBV6-3, the J call TRBJ2-4; D remains unclear. Per germline, CDR1 MNHEY and CDR2 SVGEGT. Trimming left V 7 bases short and J 0 bases short, with 1 base between. There are 11 residues in the CDR3. DNA of the CDR3: TGTGCCAGCACAGCCAAAAACATTCAGTACTTC. This translates into CASTAKNIQYF.

The chain recombines TRBV7-9 with TRBJ1-2; a possible D gene is TRBD1 (5 bases). V dropped 5 bases and J dropped 4 bases, with 14 bases sitting between them. CDR1 and CDR2 from the germline V gene are SEHNR and FQNEAQ (reference sequence). The CDR3 contains 14 residues. CDR3 bases: TGTGCCAGCAGCCAGGGACGGGAGACCTATGGCTACACCTTC. The encoded protein is CASSQGRETYGYTF.

The chain carries TRBV20-1 and TRBJ1-1; no clear D. CDR1 and CDR2 from the germline V gene are DFQATT and SNEGSKA (reference sequence). This CDR3 has 13 amino acids. V was trimmed by 3 bases and J by 7 bases, leaving 15 bases between them. In DNA, the CDR3 is TGCAGTGCTAGTTCTTCAGGACGGATTGAAGCTTTCTTT. It encodes CSASSSGRIEAFF.

The genes are TRBV15 and TRBJ2-5; 9 positions agree with TRBD1. With V trimmed by 3 bases and J by 4 bases, 3 bases remained unmatched. CDR3 length equals 14 residues. Germline values: CDR1 LNHNV, CDR2 YYDKDF (reference sequence). CDR3 amino acids: CATSRTGGRETQYF. The DNA for the CDR3 is TGTGCCACCAGCAGGACAGGGGGGAGAGAGACCCAGTACTTC.

This chain connects TRBV30 to TRBJ1-1; a possible D gene is TRBD1 (6 bases). Trimming took off 7 bases at V and 1 base at J, with 10 bases between the two ends. Germline V lookup: CDR1 GTSNPN, CDR2 SVGIG (reference sequence). The CDR3 is 12 amino acids. The CDR3 reads CASGQSNTEAFF. CDR3 sequence (DNA): TGTGCCTCCGGACAGTCGAACACTGAAGCTTTCTTT.

The chain recombines TRBV9 with TRBJ2-3; 8 bases align to TRBD2. CDR3 length: 14 amino acids. The junction had 4 bases not matched to a gene; V was cut back by 0 bases and J by 7 bases. In germline, CDR1 is SGDLS, CDR2 YYNGEE. The CDR3 region is CASSVAGGTHTQYF. DNA of the CDR3: TGTGCCAGCAGCGTAGCGGGAGGGACTCATACGCAGTATTTT.

V gene TRBV5-4 combines with J gene TRBJ2-2; D tentatively fits TRBD1 or TRBD2 (5 bases each). Germline CDR1 and CDR2: SGHNT and YYREEE (reference sequence). Trimming took off 4 bases at V and 8 bases at J, with 15 bases between the two ends. CDR3 length: 14 amino acids. The CDR3 protein is CASSLGRRLGELFF. Here the CDR3 DNA reads TGTGCCAGCAGCCTGGGACGGAGGCTGGGGGAGCTGTTTTTT.

The chain recombines TRBV28 with TRBJ2-7, with D unclear. CDR3 size: 12 residues. V was cut by 5 bases and J by 1 base, with 6 bases left in between. Per the germline V gene, CDR1 is MDHEN and CDR2 is SYDVKM. In DNA, the CDR3 is TGTGCCAGCAGTCAAGCGTCCTACGAGCAGTACTTC. Translating gives CASSQASYEQYF.

The chain is built from TRBV6-6 and TRBJ1-2, with D uncertain. Germline V gives CDR1 MNHNY, CDR2 SVGAGI (reference sequence). The CDR3 runs 13 residues. Between the trimmed V and J ends, which lost 2 bases and 8 bases, there was a span of 12 bases. The CDR3 DNA is TGTGCCAGCAGTTACGGGGAGGCTTTAGGCTACACCTTC. Its protein is CASSYGEALGYTF.

Remarks on this clonotype: The junction shows a germline mismatch at one end, possibly a read error. The rearrangement uses TRBV3-1 and TRBJ1-2; no clear D gene. This CDR3 contains 15 residues. Germline V gene data show CDR1 as LGHDT and CDR2 as YNNKEL (reference sequence). The CDR3 spells CTSSLGWVEARGYTF. The CDR3 DNA reads TGTACCAGCAGCCTCGGCTGGGTAGAGGCGAGAGGCTACACCTTC.

V is TRBV12-3 or TRBV12-4 and J is TRBJ2-2; TRBD2 might be the D (5 bases). The CDR3 loop spans 16 amino acids. Trimming took 6 bases from V and 6 from J, leaving 20 bases between them. Here the CDR3 DNA reads TGTGCCAGCAGCCCCCTTCGGGAACCCAAGGCCGGGGAGCTGTTTTTT. As protein: CASSPLREPKAGELFF.

This clonotype was seen once. V gene TRBV29-1 combines with J gene TRBJ1-4; a possible D gene is TRBD1 (6 bases). The CDR3 runs to 12 residues. The germline gives CDR1 SQVTM, CDR2 ANQGSEA. Trimming removed 5 bases at V and 8 bases at J, with 12 bases between. Here the CDR3 reads CSVRQGYEKLFF. The CDR3, as DNA: TGCAGCGTTCGGCAGGGGTACGAAAAACTGTTTTTT.

A few counts support this clonotype. The rearrangement uses TRBV12-3 or TRBV12-4 and TRBJ1-2, with 7 bases identical to TRBD1. The ends lost 5 bases at V and 3 bases at J; junction bases unmatched: 9. The CDR3 totals 15 residues. The DNA of the CDR3 is TGTGCCAGCAGTCTACAGGGGCCGAGGGACTATGGCTACACCTTC. It specifies CASSLQGPRDYGYTF.

The V call is TRBV7-9, the J call TRBJ2-7; D is undetermined. There are 11 residues in the CDR3. The ends were cut back, 2 bases at V and 6 bases at J, with 5 bases in the middle. Germline loops: CDR1 SEHNR, CDR2 FQNEAQ (reference sequence). The CDR3, as DNA: TGTGCCAGCAGCTTAAGTCTCGAGCAGTACTTC. This codes for CASSLSLEQYF.

V gene TRBV3-1 combines with J gene TRBJ2-2; tentatively, D is TRBD1 or TRBD2 (5 bases each). Deletions cut 1 base from V and 6 bases from J, with 15 bases between. This CDR3 spans 16 amino acids. Looked up from germline, CDR1 is LGHDT and CDR2 is YNNKEL (reference sequence). CDR3 in DNA: TGTGCCAGCAGCCAAGCGGGGCCTCGGACGTCCGGGGAGCTGTTTTTT. It codes for CASSQAGPRTSGELFF.

The gene calls are TRBV20-1 and TRBJ1-2; no reliable D call. Looked up from germline, CDR1 is DFQATT and CDR2 is SNEGSKA (reference sequence). This CDR3 has 9 residues. V was pared by 6 bases and J by 4 bases, with 3 bases between. The CDR3 protein is CSAIYGYTF. CDR3 coding DNA: TGCAGTGCAATCTATGGCTACACCTTC.

The chain couples TRBV27 to TRBJ2-7; no reliable D call. V lost 6 bases, J lost 6 bases, and 9 bases lay in between. Germline V CDR1 and CDR2: MNHEY, SMNVEV (reference sequence). The CDR3 extends over 11 amino acids. The CDR3 region has the DNA TGTGCCAGCAGACTACGTGGCGAGCAGTACTTC. This sequence encodes CASRLRGEQYF.

This rearrangement joins TRBV12-3 or TRBV12-4 to TRBJ2-7, with 9 bases aligning to TRBD2. The CDR3 runs 15 residues. The V gene end was trimmed by 3 bases and the J gene end by 4 bases; junction bases not matched to a gene: 7. CDR3 amino acids: CASSFEAGGVYEQYF. CDR3 in DNA: TGTGCCAGCAGTTTTGAGGCGGGAGGGGTATACGAGCAGTACTTC.

The rearrangement joins TRBV12-3 or TRBV12-4 to TRBJ2-6; D is unclear. This CDR3 contains 12 residues. Trimming removed 6 bases from V and 4 bases from J, with 4 bases in between. The CDR3 nucleotides read TGTGCCAGCAGCACGGGGGCCAACGTCCTGACTTTC. It specifies CASSTGANVLTF.

V gene TRBV20-1 combines with J gene TRBJ1-1, with D perhaps TRBD1 (6 bases). Trimming shortened V by 6 bases and J by 5 bases, and 16 bases separated the two germline ends. Germline V gene lookup returns CDR1 DFQATT and CDR2 SNEGSKA (reference sequence). This CDR3 comprises 13 residues. The CDR3 protein is CSAIRQENTEAFF. CDR3 nucleotide sequence: TGCAGTGCCATACGACAGGAGAATACTGAAGCTTTCTTT.